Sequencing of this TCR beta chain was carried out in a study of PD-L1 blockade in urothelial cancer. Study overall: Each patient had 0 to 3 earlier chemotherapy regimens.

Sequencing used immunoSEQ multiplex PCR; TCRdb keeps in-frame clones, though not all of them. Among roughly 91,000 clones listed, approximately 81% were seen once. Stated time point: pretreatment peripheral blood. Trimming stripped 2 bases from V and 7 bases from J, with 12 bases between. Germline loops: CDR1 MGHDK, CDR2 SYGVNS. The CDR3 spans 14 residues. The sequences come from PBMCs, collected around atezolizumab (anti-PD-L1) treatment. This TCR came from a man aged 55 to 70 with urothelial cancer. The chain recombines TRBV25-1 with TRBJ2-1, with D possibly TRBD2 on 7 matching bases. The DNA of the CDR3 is TGTGCCAGCAGTGAAAGAGGGGGGGGAAATGAGCAGTTCTTC. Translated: CASSERGGGNEQFF. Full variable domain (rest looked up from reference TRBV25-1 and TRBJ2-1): EADIYQTPRYLVIGTGKKITLECSQTMGHDKMYWYQQDPGMELHLIHYSYGVNSTEKGDLSSESTVSRIRTEHFPLTLESARPSHTSQYLCASSERGGGNEQFFGPGTRLTVL.